This is a list of T cell receptor beta chains from one sample in a study of cytomegalovirus exposure and HLA in healthy donors. The protocol was immunoSEQ multiplex PCR, while the TCRdb copy is restricted to in-frame clones and leaves out a portion. The sample includes 110,000 to 150,000 clones, about three quarters of them seen just once. The sequenced sample was PBMCs. Source of these receptors: a man between 35 and 55 years old in good health and CMV-seropositive. CDR3s include the opening cysteine and the closing phenylalanine or tryptophan. Fields, in order: V gene, CDR3 protein.

V: TRBV7-2; CDR3: CASSSRESYNSPLHF
V: TRBV5-1; CDR3: CASSFGLAGADTQYF
V: TRBV4-1; CDR3: CASSQSGSGTDTQYF
V: TRBV2; CDR3: CASSSDGFYGQPQHF
V: TRBV28; CDR3: CASSLVIGAGALFF
V: TRBV28; CDR3: CASSLGTGLTEAFF
V: TRBV27; CDR3: CASSPDPGQGTDTQYF
V: TRBV7-9; CDR3: CASIRDRDATEAFF
V: TRBV19; CDR3: CASSIGGRQHF
V: TRBV7-2; CDR3: CASSHRLAGGWGYEQYF
V: TRBV5-1; CDR3: CASSFWTVGGGTYNEQFF
V: TRBV28; CDR3: CASNPGDRNNSPLHF
V: TRBV23-1; CDR3: CASSQSGQGQETQYF
V: TRBV4-2; CDR3: CASSRIAAQGSNTGELFF
V: TRBV29-1; CDR3: CSVRRDRGTDTQYF
V: TRBV9; CDR3: CASSVGPGAYEQYF
V: TRBV6-1; CDR3: CASTRGVGEQPQHF
V: TRBV6-1; CDR3: CASSRTPTNEKLFF
V: TRBV4-3; CDR3: CASSQGLAYEQYF
V: TRBV7-2; CDR3: CASSSRFAGDTEAFF
V: TRBV27; CDR3: CASSPFPEGKQYF
V: TRBV5-4; CDR3: CASSYDSLNTEAFF
V: TRBV5-1; CDR3: CASSLVRGQDYGYTF
V: TRBV27; CDR3: CASSSPGAGYNEQFF
V: TRBV28; CDR3: CASSTFGQGGQPQHF
V: TRBV5-4; CDR3: CASSGGQLSSYEQYF
V: TRBV5-1; CDR3: CASSLVVSSASDTQYF
V: TRBV10-3; CDR3: CAIREEGNTEAFF
V: TRBV9; CDR3: CASSVGGRSFYGYTF
V: TRBV10-3; CDR3: CAISATGSSTDTQYF
V: TRBV7-2; CDR3: CASSRFRGAENTEAFF
V: TRBV7-2; CDR3: CASSLAIRGGQRKLFF
V: TRBV27; CDR3: CASSLQTGGDEKLFF
V: TRBV6-1; CDR3: CASSEWGQGPSYEQYF
V: TRBV27; CDR3: CASSLGQANYEQYF
V: TRBV6-1; CDR3: CASGGGGVAQPQHF
V: TRBV19; CDR3: CASSRVGPSSYEQYF
V: TRBV11-2; CDR3: CASSRMTGVVTNEKLFF
V: TRBV4-2; CDR3: CASSQDWGPRQPQHF
V: TRBV7-9; CDR3: CASSPNMNTEAFF
V: TRBV6-5; CDR3: CASSLAGASTDTQYF
V: TRBV30; CDR3: CAWSVDGTLTEQYF
V: TRBV18; CDR3: CASSPTGPNEQFF
V: TRBV6-1; CDR3: CASTRQGRYEQYF